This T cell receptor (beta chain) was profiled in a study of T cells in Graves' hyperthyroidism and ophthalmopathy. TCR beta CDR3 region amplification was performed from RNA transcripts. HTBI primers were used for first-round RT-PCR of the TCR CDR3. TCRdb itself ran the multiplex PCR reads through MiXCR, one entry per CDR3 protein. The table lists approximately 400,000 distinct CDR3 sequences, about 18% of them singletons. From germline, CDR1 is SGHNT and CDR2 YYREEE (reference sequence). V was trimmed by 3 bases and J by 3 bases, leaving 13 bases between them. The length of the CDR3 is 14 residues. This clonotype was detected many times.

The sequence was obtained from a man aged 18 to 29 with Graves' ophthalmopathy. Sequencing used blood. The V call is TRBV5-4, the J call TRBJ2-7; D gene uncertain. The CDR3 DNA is TGTGCCAGCAGCTCCTCGGGCCCCCGCTACGAGCAGTACTTC. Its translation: CASSSSGPRYEQYF.